This T cell receptor beta chain is drawn from a study of OX40 agonist ivuxolimab in advanced cancers. A note on the overall study: The costimulatory receptor OX40 (CD134) was targeted by ivuxolimab, a fully human IgG2 agonistic monoclonal antibody. Intravenous ivuxolimab was administered to patients every 2 weeks at six dose levels: 0.01, 0.1, 0.3, 1.5, 3 and 10 mg/kg. Patients were allowed to have had prior anti-PD-1, anti-PD-L1 or anti-CTLA-4 therapy, and less than 45% of the dose-escalation patients had previously received checkpoint inhibitors. Of the 50 or so patients in dose escalation, some 20 had hepatocellular carcinoma, around 15 had melanoma, 9 had renal cell carcinoma and 9 had head and neck cancer. The paper reports the monotherapy dose-escalation portion (N of about 56 patients) of the phase I ivuxolimab trial. In the dose-escalation cohort, 70% to 85% of patients were male, and the mean age was approximately 60 years, with a range of about 20 to 79. Three dose-escalation patients achieved partial responses, one with hepatocellular carcinoma and two with cutaneous melanoma. The purpose of peripheral TCRbeta sequencing was to test whether ivuxolimab changed TCR sequence diversity and led to clonal T-cell expansion.

Points the paper makes about the study in general: Antigen specificity was not determined for the clonally expanded peripheral T cells. Low levels of normalized T-cell clonal expansion were also seen in some patients who did not respond. At doses of 0.1 to 3.0 mg/kg, clonal expansion of both CD4+ and CD8+ blood T cells was observed from baseline to week 6. In the 0.1-3.0 mg/kg groups, partial responders had among the lowest normalized peripheral clonal expansion, particularly in CD8+ T cells. On average, CD8+ T cells showed more expanded clones than CD4+ T cells after ivuxolimab.

The trial excluded patients who had a history of autoimmune disease or who were on systemic immunosuppression. Peripheral blood for TCR sequencing was collected from all dose cohorts at baseline, on cycle 4 day 1, and on cycle 7 day 1. The samples were taken from a phase I, first-in-human, multicenter, open-label dose-escalation trial of ivuxolimab. Adults with locally advanced or metastatic head and neck squamous cell, hepatocellular, melanoma or renal cell carcinoma were enrolled in the trial. CD4+ and CD8+ T cells were sorted separately from peripheral blood before TCR sequencing. As concerns this clone: It lacks a known antigen. The input lacks base qualities; no much larger clone sits a single base away.

From its cysteine to its phenylalanine, the CDR3 spans 15 amino acids. Only the CDR3 portion is preserved as DNA: 45 bases, with reading frame beginning at the first base. Clipping removes 2 bases from V and 3 bases from J, with 4 as the unmatched junction base count. Taken from the germline V gene, the CDR1 and CDR2 loops are SGHTA and FQGNSA. Genomic DNA was isolated from the sorted cells so that the TCRbeta CDR3 region could be sequenced. TCRbeta CDR3 regions were sequenced using the immunoSEQ Assay. In TCRdb, the immuneACCESS table is reduced to in-frame sequences with V and J assigned. These tables do not hold every clone; where another copy was compared, an unresolved V gene accounts for under half, and the others remain unexplained. In all, the sample holds fewer than 80,000 clones, and approximately 83% of those were seen once. Together, the top ten hold 0.55% to 0.7% of the sample.

The source was CD4+ or CD8+ T cells sorted from blood, collected in a trial of the OX40 agonist ivuxolimab. This TCR derives from an adult with an advanced solid tumor such as melanoma, head and neck, liver or kidney cancer. The rearrangement joined TRBV7-2 to TRBJ2-1; 7 middle bases align to TRBD2. For the CDR3, the sequence is CASSLSAGDYNEQFF. The DNA is as follows: TGTGCCAGCAGCTTAAGTGCGGGAGACTACAATGAGCAGTTCTTC.